This T cell receptor (beta chain) derives from a study of T cells after yellow fever vaccination. TCRdb re-derived calls from the 5' RACE reads in MiXCR, one entry per CDR3 protein. Of hundreds of thousands of distinct CDR3 sequences in the sample, around 20% are singletons; the top ten hold roughly a sixth. The sequence was obtained from a man aged 18 to 35 who received the YFV17D yellow fever vaccine. Source: PBMCs, taken before the yellow fever booster vaccination.

Here the CDR3 DNA reads TGTGCCAGCAGCGCCTCGGTTGGAGGGGAGCAGTTCTTC. The encoded protein is CASSASVGGEQFF. The chain recombines TRBV9 with TRBJ2-1; D possibly corresponds to TRBD2 (6 bases). CDR1 is SGDLS and CDR2 is YYNGEE in the germline V gene. This CDR3 spans 13 amino acids. Trimming stripped 3 bases from V and 10 bases from J, with 14 bases between.